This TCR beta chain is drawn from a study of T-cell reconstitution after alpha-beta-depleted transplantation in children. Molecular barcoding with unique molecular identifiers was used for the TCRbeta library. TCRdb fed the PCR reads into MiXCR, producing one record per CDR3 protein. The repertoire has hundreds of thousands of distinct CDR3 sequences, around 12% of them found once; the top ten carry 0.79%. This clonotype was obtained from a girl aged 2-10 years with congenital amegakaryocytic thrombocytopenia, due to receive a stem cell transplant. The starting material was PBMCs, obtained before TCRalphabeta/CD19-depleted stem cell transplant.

The CDR3 DNA is TGCAGTGCTGGCCGTACAGGGTTAAGCTCCTACAATGAGCAGTTCTTC. Its protein is CSAGRTGLSSYNEQFF. This rearrangement joins TRBV20-1 to TRBJ2-1, with a possible D match to TRBD1 (6 bases). V was trimmed by 5 bases and J by 0 bases, leaving 17 bases between them. This CDR3 is built from 16 residues. Germline CDR1 is DFQATT and CDR2 is SNEGSKA (reference sequence).